Listed below are T cell receptor beta chains from one sample, sequenced in a study of shared clonotypes between healthy human individuals. Profiling relied on immunoSEQ multiplex PCR, and the TCRdb table lists in-frame clones only, not all of them. The sample lists about 980,000 clones, about 80% seen once, with roughly 1.5% in the top ten. Material: memory CD4+ T cells sorted from blood. All receptors derive from a young man in good health. CDR3s include the opening cysteine and the closing phenylalanine or tryptophan. D genes are given only for firm matches. Not all rows give a size; the values are once, few, many and, for expanded clones, a class.

d_gene: TRBD2
j_gene: TRBJ2-1
v_gene: TRBV19
abundance: -
CDR3nt: TGTGCCAGTAGTTTAAGTGTGCGGGGGACGATGAATGAGCAGTTCTTC
CDR3aa: CASSLSVRGTMNEQFF

d_gene: -
j_gene: TRBJ2-7
v_gene: TRBV6-5
abundance: -
CDR3nt: TGTGCCAGGAGGGCCGGACGCTACGAGCAGTACTTC
CDR3aa: CARRAGRYEQYF

d_gene: -
j_gene: TRBJ2-7
v_gene: TRBV11-3
abundance: -
CDR3nt: TGTGCCAGCAGCCCGGGGGGCTCAGGGGGATGGGGCGAGCAGTACTTC
CDR3aa: CASSPGGSGGWGEQYF

d_gene: TRBD1
j_gene: TRBJ2-7
v_gene: TRBV27
abundance: many
CDR3nt: TGTGCCAGCAGTTTCCAAGGACAGGGGCGGCCCTACGAGCAGTACTTC
CDR3aa: CASSFQGQGRPYEQYF

d_gene: TRBD1
j_gene: TRBJ1-1
v_gene: TRBV6-5
abundance: -
CDR3nt: TGTGCCTCAACTGGGACAGGGCCTTCTGAAGCTTTCTTT
CDR3aa: CASTGTGPSEAFF

d_gene: -
j_gene: TRBJ2-7
v_gene: TRBV6-1
abundance: -
CDR3nt: TGTGCCAGCAGTAACTTAGGGGGATTCTCCTACGAGCAGTACTTC
CDR3aa: CASSNLGGFSYEQYF

d_gene: -
j_gene: TRBJ1-3
v_gene: TRBV18
abundance: -
CDR3nt: TGTGCCAGCTCACCACAAAACGGCCGCCATAACTCTGGAAACACCATATATTTT
CDR3aa: CASSPQNGRHNSGNTIYF

d_gene: -
j_gene: TRBJ2-7
v_gene: TRBV7-8
abundance: -
CDR3nt: TGTGCCAGCAGGAAGACTAGTTTCGGCCACGAGCAGTACTTC
CDR3aa: CASRKTSFGHEQYF

d_gene: TRBD2
j_gene: TRBJ2-1
v_gene: TRBV6-1
abundance: -
CDR3nt: TGTGCCAGCAGTGTTTCCCTAGCGGGGGCCTACAATGAGCAGTTCTTC
CDR3aa: CASSVSLAGAYNEQFF

d_gene: -
j_gene: TRBJ2-5
v_gene: TRBV20-1
abundance: few
CDR3nt: TGCAGTGCCATATTACAAGAGACCCAGTACTTC
CDR3aa: CSAILQETQYF

d_gene: -
j_gene: TRBJ2-1
v_gene: TRBV5-1
abundance: -
CDR3nt: TGCGCCAGCAATACCCTACCCGGACAGCTGGAGGAGCAGTTCTTC
CDR3aa: CASNTLPGQLEEQFF

d_gene: TRBD2
j_gene: TRBJ2-5
v_gene: TRBV10-3
abundance: -
CDR3nt: TGTGCCATTAGAGGACTAGCGGGAGAGACCCAGTACTTC
CDR3aa: CAIRGLAGETQYF

d_gene: TRBD1
j_gene: TRBJ1-5
v_gene: TRBV19
abundance: -
CDR3nt: TGTGCCAGTAGGACAGGGGGCGCGCAGGGTTCCAATCAGCCCCAGCATTTT
CDR3aa: CASRTGGAQGSNQPQHF

d_gene: TRBD2
j_gene: TRBJ2-1
v_gene: TRBV6-5
abundance: -
CDR3nt: TGTGCCAGCAGTACCACTAGCGGGAGTCTGTTCTTC
CDR3aa: CASSTTSGSLFF

d_gene: -
j_gene: TRBJ1-2
v_gene: TRBV5-4
abundance: few
CDR3nt: TGTGCCAGCAGCCCCGACAGATATTATGGCTACACCTTC
CDR3aa: CASSPDRYYGYTF

d_gene: TRBD1
j_gene: TRBJ1-6
v_gene: TRBV6-5
abundance: few
CDR3nt: TGTGCCAGCAGGCCGGGACAGGGGCGTTCACCCCTCCACTTT
CDR3aa: CASRPGQGRSPLHF

d_gene: TRBD1
j_gene: TRBJ2-7
v_gene: TRBV7-2
abundance: -
CDR3nt: TGTGCCAGCAGCCGAGGACAGGCACGCGAGCAGTACTTC
CDR3aa: CASSRGQAREQYF

d_gene: -
j_gene: TRBJ2-5
v_gene: TRBV28
abundance: -
CDR3nt: TGTGCCAGCACTACTAGGGGAGAGACCCAGTACTTC
CDR3aa: CASTTRGETQYF

d_gene: -
j_gene: TRBJ2-2
v_gene: TRBV5-4
abundance: -
CDR3nt: TGTGCCAGCAGACCGGGACTGGCGAACACCGGGGAGCTGTTTTTT
CDR3aa: CASRPGLANTGELFF

d_gene: TRBD1
j_gene: TRBJ1-1
v_gene: TRBV28
abundance: -
CDR3nt: TGTGCCAGCAGTCTTACAGGGGTGGTCACTGAAGCTTTCTTT
CDR3aa: CASSLTGVVTEAFF

d_gene: -
j_gene: TRBJ2-3
v_gene: TRBV5-1
abundance: -
CDR3nt: TGCGCCAGCGCCGTGTTCGGGGACCGCACAGATACGCAGTATTTT
CDR3aa: CASAVFGDRTDTQYF

d_gene: -
j_gene: TRBJ1-5
v_gene: TRBV25-1
abundance: -
CDR3nt: TGTGCCAGCAGTGGGGGGGGAAATCAGCCCCAGCATTTT
CDR3aa: CASSGGGNQPQHF

d_gene: TRBD1
j_gene: TRBJ1-5
v_gene: TRBV28
abundance: -
CDR3nt: TGTGCCAGCAGTTCGTCCCGACAGGGGATGAGCAATCAGCCCCAGCATTTT
CDR3aa: CASSSSRQGMSNQPQHF

d_gene: -
j_gene: TRBJ2-3
v_gene: TRBV30
abundance: -
CDR3nt: TGTGCCTGGAGCCGGACTGTGACAGATACGCAGTATTTT
CDR3aa: CAWSRTVTDTQYF

d_gene: -
j_gene: TRBJ1-5
v_gene: TRBV27
abundance: -
CDR3nt: TGTGCCAGCCCGGCCGGGGCGCTCGATAAGCCCCAGCATTTT
CDR3aa: CASPAGALDKPQHF

d_gene: TRBD1
j_gene: TRBJ1-6
v_gene: TRBV16
abundance: few
CDR3nt: TGTGCCAGCAGAACAATACAGGGGGCACCCCTCCACTTT
CDR3aa: CASRTIQGAPLHF

d_gene: TRBD1
j_gene: TRBJ2-7
v_gene: TRBV28
abundance: -
CDR3nt: TGTGCCAGCAAGTCTCCCACAGGGGGCTACGAGCAGTACTTC
CDR3aa: CASKSPTGGYEQYF

d_gene: TRBD2
j_gene: TRBJ2-1
v_gene: TRBV4-2
abundance: -
CDR3nt: TGTGCCAGCAGCCGAGGGACTAGCGGAGACAATGAGCAGTTCTTC
CDR3aa: CASSRGTSGDNEQFF